This TCR beta chain stems from a study of blood T cell repertoires in COVID-19. Study as a whole: Samples representing acute and convalescent COVID-19 were sourced from the United States, Italy and Spain.

Seattle's cohort entered during active infection and was followed longitudinally. The V gene end was trimmed by 7 bases and the J gene end by 1 base; junction bases not matched to a gene: 4. The CDR3 totals 14 residues. Germline lookup yields CDR1 MNHEY and CDR2 SVGAGI. In the original analysis: Using reference gene primer amplification, nucleated cell counts were estimated. The protocol was immunoSEQ multiplex PCR, while the TCRdb copy is restricted to in-frame clones and leaves out a portion. V, J and clone size are taken as reported in that table, and D and trimming were inferred from the DNA itself. The sample contains over 450,000 clones, about 91% of which appear only once.

Sample: peripheral blood. The source of this sequence is a man between 18 and 35 years old with COVID-19, enrolled during active disease. V is TRBV6-5 and J is TRBJ1-1; TRBD1 matches at 9 bases. The CDR3 reads CASKDRGWNTEAFF. CDR3 bases: TGTGCCAGCAAGGACAGGGGCTGGAACACTGAAGCTTTCTTT.